One and the same sample provided the 17 T cell receptor beta chains below, sequenced in a study of blood T cells in healthy people across ages. A second about 6 to 12 cycle PCR used barcoded and J-beta primers. TCRdb independently ran MiXCR on the 5' RACE reads; one entry per CDR3 protein. Among 600,000 or so distinct CDR3 sequences listed, roughly 21% were seen once. The sequenced sample consisted of blood. The receptors here all came from a man in his sixties or seventies in good health.

This clonotype was counted ten times or more. The chain couples TRBV6-2 or TRBV6-3 to TRBJ2-4, with 8 bases fitting TRBD1. The CDR3 covers 14 residues. V gave up 5 bases and J gave up 3 bases; unmatched junction bases: 3. In germline, CDR1 is MNHEY, CDR2 SVGEGT. CDR3: CASSETGVKNIQYF. The CDR3 DNA sequence: TGTGCCAGCAGTGAGACAGGGGTCAAAAACATTCAGTACTTC.

The genes are TRBV5-6 and TRBJ2-3, with D hard to call. The CDR3 extends over 14 amino acids. V lost 3 bases, J lost 2 bases, and 10 bases lay in between. Germline loops: CDR1 SGHDT, CDR2 YYEEEE. CDR3 in DNA: TGTGCCAGCAGCTCTGACTGGAACACAGATACGCAGTATTTT. Its translation is CASSSDWNTDTQYF.

In its sample, this clonotype was seen a few times. The chain joins TRBV4-3 to TRBJ2-3, with 9 bases matching TRBD2. The CDR3 consists of 17 residues. Germline lookup yields CDR1 LGHNA and CDR2 YSLEER. The V segment lost 0 bases and the J segment 6 bases; nucleotides outside the gene matches: 10. The CDR3 DNA sequence: TGCGCCAGCAGCCAAGAACCGTCTAGCGGGACGATGGATACGCAGTATTTT. This sequence encodes CASSQEPSSGTMDTQYF.

This clonotype came up a few times. The chain is built from TRBV7-2 and TRBJ2-3; 13 bases align to TRBD2. V lost 6 bases and J lost 3; bases outside the gene matches: 9. Germline loops: CDR1 SGHTA, CDR2 FQGNSA. This CDR3 contains 17 residues. In DNA form, the CDR3 reads TGTGCCAGCAGTCGTCCGGGACTAGCGGGAAGTACAGATACGCAGTATTTT. This codes for CASSRPGLAGSTDTQYF.

This clonotype was seen a handful of times. This rearrangement joins TRBV3-1 to TRBJ1-1, with D perhaps TRBD1 (5 bases). Looked up from germline, CDR1 is LGHDT and CDR2 is YNNKEL (reference sequence). The CDR3 extends over 14 amino acids. V was pared by 1 base and J by 5 bases, with 11 bases between. This CDR3 reads CASSQVLGGTEAFF. CDR3 coding DNA: TGTGCCAGCAGCCAAGTTCTCGGGGGAACTGAAGCTTTCTTT.

The table lists this clonotype with a few counts. This chain joins TRBV28 and TRBJ2-1, with 14 bases identical to TRBD2. V gave up 11 bases and J gave up 14 bases; unmatched junction bases: 14. The CDR3 contains 14 residues. From germline, CDR1 is MDHEN and CDR2 SYDVKM. CDR3 in DNA: TGTGCCCTCGGCGAGACTAGCGGGAGGGATAGCAAGTTCTTC. This translates into CALGETSGRDSKFF.

Only a few counts were recorded for this clonotype. This sequence joins TRBV28 and TRBJ1-2; TRBD1 aligns across 11 bases. This CDR3 contains 17 residues. The junction had 11 bases not matched to a gene; V was cut back by 6 bases and J by 2 bases. The germline V gene encodes CDR1 MDHEN and CDR2 SYDVKM. CDR3 sequence: CASSYPGQGGLNYGYTF. The CDR3 nucleotides read TGTGCCAGCAGCTATCCGGGACAGGGGGGTTTAAACTATGGCTACACCTTC.

The chain joins TRBV20-1 to TRBJ2-5; 9 positions match TRBD2. V gave up 6 bases and J gave up 4 bases; unmatched junction bases: 12. The CDR3 extends over 15 amino acids. Looked up from germline, CDR1 is DFQATT and CDR2 is SNEGSKA (reference sequence). CDR3 DNA: TGCAGTGCCTGGCGAGGTAGCGGGAGTTCAGAGACCCAGTACTTC. Amino acids: CSAWRGSGSSETQYF.

This sequence joins TRBV9 and TRBJ2-2, with D perhaps matching TRBD2 (5 bases). Germline V gene data show CDR1 as SGDLS and CDR2 as YYNGEE. The CDR3 has 15 amino acids. Trimming removed 4 bases from V and 5 bases from J, with 15 bases in between. CDR3 region: CASSPRPPGTGELFF. The CDR3 DNA is TGTGCCAGCAGCCCCAGGCCCCCGGGAACCGGGGAGCTGTTTTTT.

The table lists this clonotype with a few counts. This chain joins TRBV4-1 and TRBJ2-7; the match to TRBD1 covers 8 bases. This CDR3 is 15 amino acids long. The germline V gene encodes CDR1 MGHRA and CDR2 YSYEKL. The J segment lost 2 bases and the V segment lost 0 bases, leaving 3 bases of the junction unmatched. CDR3 region: CASSQEQGVTYEQYF. CDR3 coding DNA: TGCGCCAGCAGCCAAGAACAGGGGGTTACCTACGAGCAGTACTTC.

The chain carries TRBV7-9 and TRBJ2-3; 8 positions match TRBD2. Germline lookup yields CDR1 SEHNR and CDR2 FQNEAQ (reference sequence). The J segment lost 4 bases and the V segment lost 3 bases, leaving 9 bases of the junction unmatched. The CDR3 runs to 16 residues. CDR3 bases: TGTGCCAGCAGCTTGGGAAGCGGGAGAGGTGCAGATACGCAGTATTTT. This translates into CASSLGSGRGADTQYF.

The CDR3 sequence: CSARVASLMNTEAFF. The CDR3, as DNA: TGCAGTGCTAGAGTGGCGTCGCTCATGAACACTGAAGCTTTCTTT. This chain joins TRBV20-1 and TRBJ1-1; no firm D call. Looked up from germline, CDR1 is DFQATT and CDR2 is SNEGSKA (reference sequence). This CDR3 spans 15 amino acids. The ends were cut back, 1 base at V and 0 bases at J, with 12 bases in the middle.

The chain is built from TRBV30 and TRBJ1-6; perhaps TRBD1 as D (6 bases). From germline, CDR1 is GTSNPN and CDR2 SVGIG (reference sequence). V gave up 2 bases and J gave up 7 bases, with 12 bases separating them. This CDR3 comprises 14 residues. The CDR3 sequence is CAWSPGGGNSPLHF. The CDR3, as DNA: TGTGCCTGGAGTCCCGGAGGGGGGAATTCACCCCTCCACTTT.

The chain links TRBV20-1 to TRBJ1-1, with 7 bases that match TRBD1. Germline loops: CDR1 DFQATT, CDR2 SNEGSKA (reference sequence). J lost 2 bases, V lost 0 bases, and 6 bases had no gene match. The CDR3 runs to 15 residues. CDR3 DNA: TGCAGTGCTAGAGATGGTGACAGGGTTAACACTGAAGCTTTCTTT. It is translated as CSARDGDRVNTEAFF.

CDR3 in DNA: TGTGCCAGCAGCGTAGATTCCCCGGGAGTGAACAATGAGCAGTTCTTC. Its translation is CASSVDSPGVNNEQFF. The chain combines TRBV9 with TRBJ2-1; weak D call: TRBD2 (6 bases). Trimming took off 0 bases at V and 5 bases at J, with 15 bases between the two ends. Germline values: CDR1 SGDLS, CDR2 YYNGEE. The CDR3 is made up of 16 amino acids.

This clonotype was observed a few times. V and J are TRBV20-1 and TRBJ2-5, with 8 bases matching TRBD1. The CDR3 is 14 amino acids. Germline-derived CDR1 and CDR2 are DFQATT and SNEGSKA (reference sequence). The junction had 5 bases not matched to a gene; V was cut back by 5 bases and J by 0 bases. CDR3 DNA sequence: TGCAGTGCTGCCGGGACAGGACACCAAGAGACCCAGTACTTC. Translation: CSAAGTGHQETQYF.

This clonotype was seen a few times. DNA of the CDR3: TGTGCCAGCAGTGGACAGGGGATCATCAATGAGCAGTTCTTC. It yields the protein CASSGQGIINEQFF. V gene TRBV2 combines with J gene TRBJ2-1; TRBD1 aligns across 8 bases. CDR3 length: 14 amino acids. Looked up from germline, CDR1 is SNHLY and CDR2 is FYNNEI. V was pared by 4 bases and J by 6 bases, with 5 bases of the junction left unmatched.